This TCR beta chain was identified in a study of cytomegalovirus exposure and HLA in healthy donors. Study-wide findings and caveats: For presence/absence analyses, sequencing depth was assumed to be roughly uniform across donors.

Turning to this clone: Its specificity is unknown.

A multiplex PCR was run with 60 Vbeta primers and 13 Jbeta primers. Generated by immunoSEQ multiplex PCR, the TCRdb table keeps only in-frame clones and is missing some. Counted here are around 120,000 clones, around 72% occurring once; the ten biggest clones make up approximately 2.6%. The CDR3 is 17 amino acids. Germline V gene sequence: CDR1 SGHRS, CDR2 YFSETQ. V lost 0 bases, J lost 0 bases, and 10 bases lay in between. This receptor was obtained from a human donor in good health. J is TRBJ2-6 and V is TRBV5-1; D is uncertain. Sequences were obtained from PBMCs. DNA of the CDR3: TGCGCCAGCAGCTTGGCGGCAGGTCCCTCTGGGGCCAACGTCCTGACTTTC. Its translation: CASSLAAGPSGANVLTF.